This T cell receptor (beta chain) originates from a study of blood T cells in healthy people across ages (dated by TCRdb to between 2014 and 2017). About the full investigation: Template switching captured roughly one uniquely barcoded TCR beta cDNA molecule per two T cells in model experiments. To track age-related changes in TCR beta repertoire diversity, the study relied on deep sequencing normalized with unique cDNA molecular identifiers. The donors were divided into four age groups: young (average around 16 years), middle-aged (around 37), aged (about 60) and long-lived (roughly 82). Donors of different ages were randomly distributed across sequencing lanes to avoid experimental bias. The study analyzed two additional independent replicas of 1 million unique cDNA reads from the same blood draw for two donors, one aged 18 to 30 and one aged 80 or older. Results and caveats for the whole study, not just this receptor: Estimates of total diversity based on one million sequenced T cells were considered lower bounds and underestimates. A strong correlation was found between observed TCR beta diversity and the percentage of naive T cells measured by flow cytometry. Because donor CMV infection status was unknown, age-related changes in expanded clonotypes were potentially confounded. Compared with the aged group, the long-lived group had more naive CD4+ T cells, fewer expanded clones and increased TCR diversity, a pattern suggesting age selection. Observed TCR beta diversity per million T cells fell roughly linearly with age, and a significant reduction was already apparent by age around 36. Bulk unsorted PBMC profiling prevented conclusive comparison of naive and antigen-experienced compartments.

The library came from 5' RACE. For sequencing, an Illumina HiSeq 2500 was employed. A second PCR of roughly 6 to 11 cycles was run with a J-beta primer mix and a sample-barcoded 5' primer. A unique molecular identifier was introduced onto each TCR beta cDNA molecule by a template-switch 5' adaptor carrying 12 random nucleotides. At least 3 million CDR3-containing paired-end reads were obtained from each sample. The Mint cDNA synthesis kit, primed by a TRBC-specific oligonucleotide, was used to synthesize first-strand cDNA from all RNA. Following uracil-DNA glycosylase treatment, a first 18-cycle PCR with universal primers M1SS and BC2_uni_R was performed on all cDNA. The original methods were these. Each sample was normalized by randomly selecting 1 million high-quality reads, each carrying a distinct molecular identifier. Reads sharing molecular identifiers were discarded rather than binned into consensus sequences. MiTCR, with a Q25 quality threshold and the strictest error-elimination algorithm, was used for CDR3 identification, clonotype clustering and error correction. A nonparametric unseen species model with Euler transformation was used to estimate lower-bound total TCR beta diversity. TCRdb applied fastp at Q25 and MiXCR to the public reads, then kept only in-frame beta chains. Records with the same CDR3 protein are collapsed into one entry carrying the most frequent genes and DNA. The V and J calls reflect TCRdb's pipeline rather than the authors' work. The sample contains more than 650,000 distinct CDR3 sequences, roughly 20% of them found a single time. The ten top clones hold roughly a fifth of the sample.

As for this clonotype: No cognate antigen has been identified for it. The input lacks base qualities; no much larger clone sits a single base away.

The 39 donors, aged about 6 to 90 years, were systemically healthy Caucasian individuals from Russia. Each donor gave roughly 9.5 milliliters of peripheral blood, collected into EDTA-treated Vacutainer tubes. Ficoll-Paque density-gradient centrifugation was used to isolate PBMCs, with at least 7 million per sample. Trizol reagent was used to extract total RNA from the PBMCs, yielding at least 6 micrograms per sample. Naive CD45RAhigh/CD27high T cell percentages were measured by flow cytometry on a PBMC aliquot from every donor. The material sequenced was blood. This clonotype was sampled from a man aged 65 to 79 in good health.

Here the CDR3 is given as CSARVRQKAKNIQYF. The bases are TGCAGTGCCCGGGTGAGGCAGAAAGCCAAAAACATTCAGTACTTC. The chain links TRBV20-1 with TRBJ2-4, with the D gene not confidently named. From the cysteine through the phenylalanine, the CDR3 covers 15 amino acids. Of the read, only the CDR3 DNA is kept; its 45 bases are in frame from base 1. V lost 6 bases and J lost 0 bases; the stretch between them is 15 bases long. According to the germline V gene (reference sequence), CDR1 reads DFQATT and CDR2 reads SNEGSKA.